This entry is about one TCR beta chain. In the source study's methods: Amplification from reference gene primers served as the basis for estimated nucleated cell counts. Assay used: immunoSEQ multiplex PCR; TCRdb lists only in-frame clones, some missing. V, J and clone size derive from that table, while D and trimming were established from the DNA sequence. The sample holds 20,000 to 25,000 clones; approximately 90% are singletons and the top ten take over 8.5%. Germline trimming cut 9 bases from V and 2 bases from J; bases unmatched to any gene: 8. Germline CDR1 and CDR2: KGHSH and LQKENI. This CDR3 is 14 amino acids long. This specimen comes from a study of blood T cell repertoires in COVID-19.

The V and J genes are TRBV18 and TRBJ2-7; 9 bases match TRBD1. The sequenced material came from peripheral blood. The receptor comes from a human donor in a cohort sampled during active COVID-19. The donor label of this sample is uncertain. The CDR3 spells CASSRDRETYEQYF. In DNA form, the CDR3 reads TGTGCCAGTTCCCGGGACAGGGAGACCTACGAGCAGTACTTC.